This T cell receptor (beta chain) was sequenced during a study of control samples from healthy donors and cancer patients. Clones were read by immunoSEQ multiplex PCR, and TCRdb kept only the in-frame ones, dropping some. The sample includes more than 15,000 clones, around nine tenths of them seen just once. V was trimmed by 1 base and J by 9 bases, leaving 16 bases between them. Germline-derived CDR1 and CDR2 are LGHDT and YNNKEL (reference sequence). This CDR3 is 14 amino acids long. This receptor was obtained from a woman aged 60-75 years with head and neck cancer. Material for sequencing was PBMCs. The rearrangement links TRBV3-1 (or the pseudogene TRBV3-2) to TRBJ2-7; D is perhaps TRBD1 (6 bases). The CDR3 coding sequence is TGTGCCAGCAGCCAAGTAATAGGGGGAGCTTGGCAGTACTTC. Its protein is CASSQVIGGAWQYF.